Each of the 12 T cell receptor gamma chains below was sequenced from the same sample in a study of γδ T cells in repeated Plasmodium falciparum infection. Vgamma9/Vdelta2+ and Vdelta2-negative gammadelta T cells were flow-sorted from PBMC for bulk sequencing. TCRdb re-called the multiplex PCR reads via CATT. The table lists about 30,000 gamma-chain clones, 1.4% to 1.5% of them singletons. Source material: gamma-delta T cells from blood. The receptors come from a pool of human donors (malaria-infected and uninfected, not separated).

Ten or more counts support this clone. V usage is TRGV3 and J usage is TRGJ1 or TRGJ2. Germline CDR1 is VTNTFY and CDR2 is YDVSTARD (reference sequence). The CDR3 length is 16 residues. Trimming at V came to 0 bases and at J to 3 bases, leaving 11 bases not matched to a gene. CDR3 sequence (DNA): TGTGCCACCTGGGACAGGCTCCGTTTTTCTTATTATAAGAAACTCTTT. Protein product: CATWDRLRFSYYKKLF.

This clone has at least ten counts. The mismatch at residue 14 between this DNA's translation and the TCRdb protein of a much larger clone likely reflects a read error; the protein shown is translated from the DNA. The chain joins TRGV3 to TRGJ1 or TRGJ2. TCRdb carries no J gene annotation; the J gene was assigned here by matching the DNA with germline. This CDR3 has 17 amino acids. Germline CDR1 and CDR2: VTNTFY and YDVSTARD (reference sequence). The CDR3 reads CATWDRRQPVNYYRKLF. CDR3 DNA: TGTGCCACCTGGGACAGGCGACAGCCCGTGAATTATTATAGGAAACTCTTT.

This clone was found a few times. TCRdb has a much larger clone's protein, which differs at residue 9 from the translation of this DNA, likely because of a read error; what is shown is the protein translated from the DNA. V is TRGV9 and J is TRGJ1 or TRGJ2. TCRdb carries no J gene annotation; the J gene was assigned here by matching the DNA with germline. V dropped 2 bases and J dropped 7; count of bases not matched to a gene: 8. Looked up from germline, CDR1 is GITISATS and CDR2 is ISYDGTV (reference sequence). The CDR3 has 13 amino acids. CDR3 sequence (DNA): TGTGCCTTGTGGGAGGCGTACTCGTATAAGAAACTCTTT. It translates to CALWEAYSYKKLF.

This clone has a count of ten or more. The translation of this DNA and the TCRdb protein of a much larger clone differ at residue 8, probably owing to a read error; the protein shown here is translated from the DNA. CDR3 in DNA: TGTGCCTTGTGGGAGGCCCAAGTGTTGGGCAAAAAAATCAAGGTATTT. Protein sequence: CALWEAQVLGKKIKVF. V usage is TRGV9 and J usage is TRGJP. The germline V gene has CDR1 GITISATS and CDR2 ISYDGTV (reference sequence). The CDR3 runs to 16 residues.

This clone was recorded many times. This DNA's translation differs at residue 9 from TCRdb's protein, which comes from a much larger clone; a read error is likely, and the protein shown is translated from the DNA. Additional DNA sequences in this sample encode the identical CDR3. The J gene is TRGJP, the V gene TRGV9. TCRdb records no J gene; here it was assigned by comparing the DNA to germline. The CDR3 covers 18 residues. Germline CDR1 GITISATS, CDR2 ISYDGTV (reference sequence). J lost 9 bases, V lost 4 bases, and 15 bases had no gene match. CDR3 bases: TGTGCCTTGTGGGACCAGGGCGCTCTTGGGTTGGGCAAAAAAATCAAGGTATTT. Translation: CALWDQGALGLGKKIKVF.

This clone was counted only a few times. TCRdb records a much larger clone's protein for this DNA, with a difference at residue 11 that likely arises from a read error; the protein given is the translation of the DNA. This chain connects TRGV5 to TRGJP2. TCRdb is silent on the J gene; assignment here came from matching the DNA to germline. The germline V gene encodes CDR1 VINAFY and CDR2 YDVSNSKD. The CDR3 extends over 14 amino acids. The DNA of the CDR3 is TGTGCCACCTGGGACAAACGTAGTGATTGGACCAAGACGTTT. It translates to CATWDKRSDWTKTF.

This clone was recorded many times. Translating this DNA gives a protein that differs at residue 6 from the TCRdb one, which belongs to a much larger clone; a read error is likely, and the protein shown is this translation. This sequence joins TRGV9 and TRGJP. The CDR3 has 17 amino acids. In germline, CDR1 is GITISATS, CDR2 ISYDGTV (reference sequence). V was pared by 2 bases and J by 9 bases, with 10 bases of the junction left unmatched. The CDR3 DNA follows: TGTGCCTTGTGGGAGGCGCAAGGGGGGTTGGGCAAAAAAATCAAGGTATTT. It translates to CALWEAQGGLGKKIKVF.

Notes on this clone: For this DNA, TCRdb reports the protein of a much larger clone, which diverges at residue 2, most likely from a read error; the protein presented here is translated directly from the DNA. This chain joins TRGV2 and TRGJ1 or TRGJ2. The J gene was missing in TCRdb and was found by matching the end of the DNA to germline. Germline CDR1 reads EGSNGY; CDR2 reads YDSYNSKV. This CDR3 contains 13 residues. CDR3 region: CTTWDGSWYKKLF. Here the CDR3 DNA reads TGTACCACCTGGGACGGGTCCTGGTATAAGAAACTCTTT.

This clone is labeled as medium-sized (0.01 to 0.1%). This sample includes further DNA sequences coding for the same CDR3. V is TRGV9 and J is TRGJP. V shed 0 bases, J shed 7 bases, and the junction held 6 bases outside the gene matches. The CDR3 consists of 17 residues. Germline assignment: CDR1 GITISATS and CDR2 ISYDGTV (reference sequence). CDR3: CALWEVQSELGKKIKVF. The CDR3 bases are TGTGCCTTGTGGGAGGTGCAGTCTGAGTTGGGCAAAAAAATCAAGGTATTT.

This clone was seen repeatedly, ten times or more. TCRdb's listed protein matches a much larger clone and diverges from this DNA's translation at residue 5, likely through a read error; the protein shown comes from the DNA. The genes are TRGV9 and TRGJ1 or TRGJ2. TCRdb offers no J gene call, so here the DNA was matched to germline to obtain one. The CDR3 consists of 11 residues. Germline V gene sequence: CDR1 GITISATS, CDR2 ISYDGTV (reference sequence). V gave up 5 bases and J gave up 9 bases; unmatched junction bases: 7. Here the CDR3 reads CALWGGFKKLF. The DNA of the CDR3 is TGTGCCTTGTGGGGGGGATTTAAGAAACTCTTT.

On this clone: Translating this DNA gives a protein that differs at residue 3 from the TCRdb one, which belongs to a much larger clone; a read error is likely, and the protein shown is this translation. The gene calls are TRGV3 and TRGJ1 or TRGJ2. No J gene is reported in TCRdb; it was inferred here by comparing the DNA with germline. Germline V gene sequence: CDR1 VTNTFY, CDR2 YDVSTARD (reference sequence). This CDR3 is 14 amino acids long. The CDR3 sequence: CAPWDRKIYYKKLF. For the CDR3, the DNA is TGTGCCCCCTGGGACAGGAAGATTTATTATAAGAAACTCTTT.

This clone came up a few times. TCRdb's entry gives the protein of a much larger clone, which mismatches this DNA's translation at residue 7, likely from a read error; the protein reported here is translated from the DNA. The chain recombines TRGV8 with TRGJ1 or TRGJ2. The J gene, not given by TCRdb, was assigned here from a germline match of the nucleotide sequence. V lost 3 bases, J lost 12 bases, and 5 bases stayed unmatched. This CDR3 region has 10 residues. The germline V gene has CDR1 VENAVY and CDR2 YDSYNSRV. This CDR3 reads CATWDRGKLF. The CDR3 region has the DNA TGTGCCACCTGGGATCGGGGGAAACTCTTT.